The entry below describes one T cell receptor (beta chain). Assay: immunoSEQ multiplex PCR; the TCRdb copy retains only in-frame clones and omits some. The sample shows 340,000 or so clones, 80% to 90% of them seen only once. Germline lookup yields CDR1 LNHNV and CDR2 YYDKDF (reference sequence). V was trimmed by 2 bases and J by 4 bases, leaving 12 bases between them. There are 14 residues in the CDR3. This specimen comes from a study of blood T cell repertoires in COVID-19. The chain joins TRBV15 to TRBJ2-7, with D possibly being TRBD1 (6 bases). Sequenced sample: peripheral blood. The sequence derives from a man aged 25 to 40 with active or convalescent COVID-19. CDR3: CATSRTGPLYEQYF. CDR3 sequence (DNA): TGTGCCACCAGCAGAACAGGGCCCCTTTACGAGCAGTACTTC.